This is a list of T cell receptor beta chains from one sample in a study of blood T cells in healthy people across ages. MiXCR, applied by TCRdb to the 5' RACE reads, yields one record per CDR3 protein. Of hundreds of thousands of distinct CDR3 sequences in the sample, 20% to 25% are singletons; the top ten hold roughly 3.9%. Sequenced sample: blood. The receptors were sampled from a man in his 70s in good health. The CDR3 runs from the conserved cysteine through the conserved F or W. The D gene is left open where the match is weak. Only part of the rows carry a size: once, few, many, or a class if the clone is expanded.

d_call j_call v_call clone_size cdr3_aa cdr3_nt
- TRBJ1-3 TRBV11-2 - CASSLGSGAGNTIYF TGTGCCAGCAGCTTAGGTTCAGGGGCTGGAAACACCATATATTTT
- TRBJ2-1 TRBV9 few CASSVDWSSVTYNEQFF TGTGCCAGCAGCGTAGATTGGTCTAGCGTGACTTACAATGAGCAGTTCTTC
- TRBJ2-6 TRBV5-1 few CASSLSAAGANVLTF TGCGCCAGCAGCTTGTCGGCAGCTGGGGCCAACGTCCTGACTTTC
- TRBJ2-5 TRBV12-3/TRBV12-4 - CASSLRGLSQETQYF TGTGCCAGCAGTTTGAGGGGTCTTTCCCAAGAGACCCAGTACTTC
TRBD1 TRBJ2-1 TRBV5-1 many CASSYSLGDSYNEQFF TGCGCCAGCAGCTATTCCCTGGGGGACAGCTACAATGAGCAGTTCTTC
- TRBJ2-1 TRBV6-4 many CASSDWNNEQFF TGTGCCAGCAGTGACTGGAACAATGAGCAGTTCTTC
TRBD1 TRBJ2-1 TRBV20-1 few CSASVMGQKNNEQFF TGCAGTGCTAGTGTCATGGGACAGAAAAACAATGAGCAGTTCTTC
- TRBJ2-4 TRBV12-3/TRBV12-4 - CASTPRDGKNIQYF TGTGCCAGCACCCCACGGGACGGGAAAAACATTCAGTACTTC
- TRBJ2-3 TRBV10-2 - CASSDPYTQYF TGCGCCAGCAGTGATCCTTATACGCAGTATTTT
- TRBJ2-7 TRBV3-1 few CASSQEGTTYEQYF TGTGCCAGCAGCCAAGAGGGGACAACCTACGAGCAGTACTTC
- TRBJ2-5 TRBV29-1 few CSVEDHLAGETQYF TGCAGCGTTGAAGATCATTTGGCGGGAGAGACCCAGTACTTC
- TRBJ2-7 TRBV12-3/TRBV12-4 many CASSLADSAGDEQYF TGTGCCAGCAGTTTAGCGGACAGTGCTGGCGACGAGCAGTACTTC
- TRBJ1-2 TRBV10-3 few CAIRVDRAHGYTF TGTGCCATCAGGGTAGACAGAGCTCATGGCTACACCTTC
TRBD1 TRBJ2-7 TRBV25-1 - CASRHFDRDYEQYF TGTGCCAGCAGACATTTCGACAGGGACTACGAGCAGTACTTC
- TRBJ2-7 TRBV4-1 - CASSQVGTNEQYF TGCGCCAGCAGCCAAGTTGGGACAAACGAGCAGTACTTC
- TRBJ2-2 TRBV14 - CASSQLSGGNHANTGELFF TGTGCCAGCAGCCAGCTCTCAGGGGGGAACCACGCGAACACCGGGGAGCTGTTTTTT
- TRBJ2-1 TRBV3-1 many CASSQVSSVNEQFF TGTGCCAGCAGCCAAGTGTCTAGCGTCAATGAGCAGTTCTTC
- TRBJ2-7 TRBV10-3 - CAISPRTLVDEQYF TGTGCCATCAGTCCGAGGACACTCGTGGACGAGCAGTACTTC
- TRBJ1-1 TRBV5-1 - CASSLDRVSRNTEAFF TGCGCCAGCAGCTTGGATCGGGTGTCCAGGAACACTGAAGCTTTCTTT
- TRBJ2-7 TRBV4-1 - CASSQERDILTYEQYF TGCGCCAGCAGCCAAGAGCGGGACATCCTAACCTACGAGCAGTACTTC
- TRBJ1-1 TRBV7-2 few CASSFGSQGTEAFF TGTGCCAGCAGCTTCGGAAGTCAGGGGACTGAAGCTTTCTTT
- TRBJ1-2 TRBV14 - CASSQSVGSYGYTF TGTGCCAGCAGCCAAAGTGTCGGGAGCTATGGCTACACCTTC
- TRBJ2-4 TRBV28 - CASRVQKGPIAKNIQYF TGTGCCAGCAGGGTACAGAAAGGACCGATAGCCAAAAACATTCAGTACTTC
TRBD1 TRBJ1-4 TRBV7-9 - CASSFGQGQTEKLFF TGTGCCAGCAGCTTCGGACAGGGGCAAACTGAAAAACTGTTTTTT
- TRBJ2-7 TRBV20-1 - CSARVPSSAYEQYF TGCAGTGCTAGAGTGCCTAGCTCAGCCTACGAGCAGTACTTC
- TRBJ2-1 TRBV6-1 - CASSEAKRVFNNEQFF TGTGCCAGCAGTGAAGCGAAAAGGGTCTTTAACAATGAGCAGTTCTTC